The rows below give T cell receptor beta chains drawn from one sample of a study of blood T cell repertoires in COVID-19. The method was immunoSEQ multiplex PCR; TCRdb's version includes in-frame clones alone and lacks a portion of them. The sample holds tens of thousands of clones, 70% to 90% seen once. The sequenced sample consisted of peripheral blood. The receptors here all came from a woman in her 70s with active or convalescent COVID-19. Each CDR3 is given with its conserved first and last residue. A D gene is named only where the DNA matches it firmly. Clone size is stated in some rows and not others, as once, few, many or a class when expanded.

j_gene	abundance	d_gene	len	v_gene	CDR3nt	CDR3aa
TRBJ2-1	NA	NA	15	TRBV27	TGTGCCAGCAGTTTTGGAGGTAGCTCCTACAATGAGCAGTTCTTC	CASSFGGSSYNEQFF
TRBJ1-2	NA	NA	11	TRBV29-1	TGCAGCGTTGACACAGTTGGGGGCTACACCTTC	CSVDTVGGYTF
TRBJ2-7	NA	NA	15	TRBV27	TGTGCCAGCAGTTTATACCCCAGGGGCTCCTACGAGCAGTACTTC	CASSLYPRGSYEQYF
TRBJ1-1	once	NA	14	TRBV19	TGTGCCAGTAGATTCCCGGACATGAACACTGAAGCTTTCTTT	CASRFPDMNTEAFF
TRBJ1-6	NA	NA	14	TRBV2	TGTGCCAGCTCCCGGGGGGGACATAATTCACCCCTCCACTTT	CASSRGGHNSPLHF
TRBJ2-1	few	NA	9	TRBV29-1	TGCAGCGTTGACAGAATGGAGTTCTTC	CSVDRMEFF
TRBJ2-3	NA	NA	14	TRBV27	TGTGCCAGCAGCCGAGCGGCTCGCACAGATACGCAGTATTTT	CASSRAARTDTQYF
TRBJ1-2	few	TRBD1	14	TRBV4-2	TGTGCCAGCAGCCAGACGACAGGGAACTATGGCTACACCTTC	CASSQTTGNYGYTF
TRBJ1-3	NA	NA	14	TRBV19	TGTGCCAGTGACCTACCAGGAGGTGGAAACACCATATATTTT	CASDLPGGGNTIYF
TRBJ1-1	few	NA	14	TRBV5-4	TGTGCCAGCAGCTTGGGTGAACTCGGCACTGAAGCTTTCTTT	CASSLGELGTEAFF
TRBJ2-2	NA	NA	15	TRBV28	TGTGCCAGCAGGGCTCGGCAGGGTAACGCCGGGGAGCTGTTTTTT	CASRARQGNAGELFF
TRBJ1-5	once	TRBD1	14	TRBV5-6	TGTGCCAGCAGCTTGGCGGGACAGAAGCAGCCCCAGCATTTT	CASSLAGQKQPQHF
TRBJ1-5	once	TRBD1	15	TRBV5-1	TGCGCCAGCAGCCCGGGGACAGGGGCCCTCCAGCCCCAGCATTTT	CASSPGTGALQPQHF
TRBJ2-7	NA	TRBD1	15	TRBV23-1	TGCGCCCCCTCAGGGACAGAAACAAGCTCCTACGAGCAGTACTTC	CAPSGTETSSYEQYF
TRBJ1-4	NA	NA	13	TRBV6-1	TGTGCCAGCAGTGAAGGTCTAGTTCGGAAACTGTTTTTT	CASSEGLVRKLFF
TRBJ2-7	NA	TRBD1	15	TRBV9	TGTGCCAGCAGCGGAGGACAGGGTGTCTTCTACGAGCAGTACTTC	CASSGGQGVFYEQYF
TRBJ1-1	NA	NA	13	TRBV18	TGTGCCAGCTCACCAGACAGGAGCTTTGAAGCTTTCTTT	CASSPDRSFEAFF
TRBJ2-3	once	TRBD2	17	TRBV4-3	TGCGCCAGCAGCCAAGCGTCCCCGGGGAGGGGCACAGATACGCAGTATTTT	CASSQASPGRGTDTQYF
TRBJ2-2	NA	TRBD1	14	TRBV5-1	TGCGCCAGCAGCCGGGACAGCTACACCGGGGAGCTGTTTTTT	CASSRDSYTGELFF
TRBJ2-2	once	NA	14	TRBV6-2/TRBV6-3	TGTGCCAGCAGCCCTAGCTCCGACACCGGGGAGCTGTTTTTT	CASSPSSDTGELFF
TRBJ1-1	few	NA	13	TRBV29-1	TGCAGCGTTGTACGGCAGGGTAGAGATGAAGCTTTCTTT	CSVVRQGRDEAFF
TRBJ2-7	NA	NA	15	TRBV19	TGTGCCAGTACCCCGGGAGGGACAGGGTCCTACGAGCAGTACTTC	CASTPGGTGSYEQYF
TRBJ1-3	few	TRBD1	18	TRBV3-1/TRBV3-2	TGTGCCAGCAGCCCGGACAGGGTTATAACTACCCCTGGAAACACCATATATTTT	CASSPDRVITTPGNTIYF
TRBJ1-6	NA	TRBD1	16	TRBV9	TGTGCCAGCAGCGTAGAACCGGGACAGGGTGTAACACCCCTCCACTTT	CASSVEPGQGVTPLHF
TRBJ2-1	NA	NA	11	TRBV10-3	TGTGCCATGAGTTCTTACAATGAGCAGTTCTTC	CAMSSYNEQFF
TRBJ1-5	NA	NA	16	TRBV7-8	TGTGCCAGCAGATCTGGGGCAGGACCTTCTGATCAGCCCCAGCATTTT	CASRSGAGPSDQPQHF
TRBJ2-7	NA	TRBD2	15	TRBV5-1	TGCGCCAGCAGCTTAGGAGCGGGGGGATCCTACGAGCAGTACTTC	CASSLGAGGSYEQYF
TRBJ2-7	NA	TRBD1	13	TRBV13	TGTGCCAGCACCCCACCGGACAGGGGGGAGCAGTACTTC	CASTPPDRGEQYF
TRBJ2-3	NA	TRBD2	19	TRBV7-9	TGTGCCAGCAGCTTACTCCGACTAGCGGGGGGGCCTGGCACAGATACGCAGTATTTT	CASSLLRLAGGPGTDTQYF
TRBJ2-7	NA	NA	14	TRBV3-1/TRBV3-2	TGTGCCAGCAGCCAACAGGACAGTTCCTACGAGCAGTACTTC	CASSQQDSSYEQYF
TRBJ2-3	NA	NA	14	TRBV7-6	TGTGCCAGCAGCTTTATAACAGGGACAGATACGCAGTATTTT	CASSFITGTDTQYF